This TCR beta chain appears in the sequencing data of a study of beta chain features in type 1 diabetes (dated by TCRdb to about 2018). In terms of the full investigation: No differences in mean age, gender distribution, total cell number or subset yield were found between patients and healthy donors. A total of under 120,000,000 sorted cells were examined across all samples, and RNA yield correlated strongly with the number of cells per subset. The study compared the TCRB repertoires of sorted circulating CD4+ T cell subsets in recently diagnosed type 1 diabetes patients with those in matched healthy donors. Regulatory and stem cell-like memory subsets were obtained from only 8 patients and roughly eight healthy donors, while naive and central memory subsets were obtained from all 30 or so donors.

Beyond this particular receptor, the publication reports: Because small numbers of individuals were included in the HLA sub-analyses, any influence of HLA type on TCRB rearrangement was left unresolved. Type 1 diabetes patients showed a moderate but significant shortening of TCRB CDR3 length in all four CD4+ subsets. Because cDNA was sequenced instead of genomic DNA, highly expressing activated cells could be over-represented, though the groups showed no difference in activation or CD3 levels. At VDJ recombination sites, patients with type 1 diabetes made fewer insertions and deleted more nucleotides, a pattern implying thymic rearrangement abnormalities. PCR may preferentially amplify shorter templates, but because patient and control samples were amplified and corrected together, any resulting skew would affect both groups equally. Naive, central memory and regulatory TCRB repertoires appeared to be more alike among patients than among healthy donors.

This clone was observed a few times. This receptor's antigen is unknown. No clone much larger than this one lies a single base away; base qualities are absent. The entire isolated RNA was reverse transcribed using the High Capacity cDNA Reverse Transcription Kit, and thus expressed TCRB transcripts were sequenced. Deep immunoSEQ sequencing was performed on naive, central memory and regulatory T cell samples, with an average of approximately 3.9 million total reads per sample. Sorted cells were lysed in RLT buffer and RNA was extracted with DNase-treated RNeasy Micro or Mini kits, depending on cell number. Each cell subset was processed on its own to prevent cross-contamination, while patient and healthy donor samples were processed together. The immunoSEQ multiplex PCR was used to amplify TCRB sequences from cDNA, generating 87-bp fragments that spanned the CDR3 region. Amplicons were sequenced on the Illumina HiSeq platform. Turning to the authors' computational methods: Synthetic template baselines were used to correct PCR bias computationally, reads within Hamming distance 2 were collapsed together, and singletons that could not be merged were discarded. Reads were aligned to IMGT to assign V, D and J genes, CDR3 length, and insertions or deletions at six rearrangement sites. Clonotype counts were normalized to sorted cell number within each subset before computing true diversity and Gini coefficients with the tcR R package. Repertoire sharing was quantified using the overlap coefficient calculated on TCRB nucleotide sequences. TCRdb stores this immuneACCESS table with in-frame sequences only. Part of the clones is absent; in the studies checked, under half of the shortfall reflects unresolved V genes, and no reason is known for the rest. From that table come the V and J calls and clone size; the DNA was used to work out D and trimming. For this sample there are 95,000 to 150,000 clones; roughly 15% appear just once. Roughly 2.5% of the sample is held by the ten biggest clonotypes.

CDR1 and CDR2, per the germline V gene, are SGDLS and YYNGEE. From its cysteine to its phenylalanine, the CDR3 spans 15 amino acids. Only CDR3 DNA is held: 45 bases, read in frame from base 1. V is trimmed back by 4 bases and J by 9 bases, and the junction contains 6 bases that no gene match accounts for. A single peripheral blood draw of around 120 mL on average was collected from each donor into heparinised tubes. A BD FACSAria II and a panel including CD45RO, CCR7, CD25, CD127, CD95 and CD27 were used to sort naive, central memory, regulatory and stem cell-like memory CD4+ T cells. Every sorted population had a purity above 95%. Right away, PBMCs were isolated by Lymphoprep density gradient centrifugation and were stained directly, with no culture step. So that batch effects would be minimized, each experiment stained and sorted samples in pairs, pairing one healthy donor with one patient.

This clonotype was obtained from a man aged 25-40 years with type 1 diabetes. Sequences were obtained from central memory CD4+ T cells from blood. This receptor chain uses TRBV9 and TRBJ2-1; TRBD2 fits 14 bases in the junction. The sequenced DNA is TGTGCCAGCAGCACGGGACTAGCGGGGGCGGGTGAGCAGTTCTTC. This is translated as CASSTGLAGAGEQFF.